This T cell receptor beta chain was sequenced for a study of T cell repertoires in cytomegalovirus infection. About the research overall: Signatures in public TCR beta sequences pointed to both CMV infection and matching HLA type.

This CDR3 has 16 amino acids. V lost 2 bases, J lost 5 bases, and 9 bases stayed unmatched. CDR1 and CDR2 (germline): SGHTA, FQGNSA. This clonotype showed up many times. Its antigen is unknown. One entry per CDR3 protein results from TCRdb running MiXCR on the reads. The sample lists approximately 250,000 distinct CDR3 sequences, approximately 9.1% occurring once. Study observations and caveats: Dominating the ex vivo response were HLA-C-restricted CMV-specific TCR beta clonotypes. Totalled public TCR beta family frequency picked out people who carried CMV plus the relevant HLA.

The gene calls are TRBV7-2 and TRBJ2-1; TRBD2 agrees at 7 bases. This receptor was identified in a human donor in good health (CMV status not recorded). Some clones in this sample may be carry-over from other donors' samples. Sequenced input: PBMCs. This CDR3 reads CASSLSGIPPDNEQFF. The CDR3 coding sequence is TGTGCCAGCAGCTTAAGCGGGATCCCACCTGACAATGAGCAGTTCTTC. Filled out from reference TRBV7-2 and TRBJ2-1, the complete variable domain reads GAGVSQSPSNKVTEKGKDVELRCDPISGHTALYWYRQSLGQGLEFLIYFQGNSAPDKSGLPSDRFSAERTGGSVSTLTIQRTQQEDSAVYLCASSLSGIPPDNEQFFGPGTRLTVL.